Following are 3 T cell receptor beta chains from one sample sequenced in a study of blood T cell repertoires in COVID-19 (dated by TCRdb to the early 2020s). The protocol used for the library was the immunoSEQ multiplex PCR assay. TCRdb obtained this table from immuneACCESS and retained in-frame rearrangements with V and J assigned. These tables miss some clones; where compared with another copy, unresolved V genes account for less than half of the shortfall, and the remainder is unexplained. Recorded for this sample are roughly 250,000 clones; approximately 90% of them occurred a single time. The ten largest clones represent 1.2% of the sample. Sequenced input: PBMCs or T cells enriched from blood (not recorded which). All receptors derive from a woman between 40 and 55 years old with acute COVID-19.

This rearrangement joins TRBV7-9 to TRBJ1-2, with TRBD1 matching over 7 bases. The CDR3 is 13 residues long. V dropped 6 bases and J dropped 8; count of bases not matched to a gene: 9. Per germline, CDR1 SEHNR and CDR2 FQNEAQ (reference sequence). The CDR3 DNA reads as TGTGCCAGCAGACAGACAGGGTCTCGGGGCTACACCTTC. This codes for CASRQTGSRGYTF.

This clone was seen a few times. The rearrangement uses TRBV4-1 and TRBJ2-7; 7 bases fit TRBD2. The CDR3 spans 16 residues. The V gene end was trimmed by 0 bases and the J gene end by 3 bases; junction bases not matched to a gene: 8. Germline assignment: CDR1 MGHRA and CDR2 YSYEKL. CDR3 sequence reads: CASSQDLGGSRYEQYF. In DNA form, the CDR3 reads TGCGCCAGCAGCCAAGATTTGGGCGGGAGCCGCTACGAGCAGTACTTC.

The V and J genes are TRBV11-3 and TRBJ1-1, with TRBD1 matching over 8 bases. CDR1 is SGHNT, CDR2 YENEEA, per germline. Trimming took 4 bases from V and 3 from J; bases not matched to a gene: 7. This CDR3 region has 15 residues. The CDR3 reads CASSSRDRSDTEAFF. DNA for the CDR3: TGTGCCAGCAGCTCCCGGGACAGGTCGGACACTGAAGCTTTCTTT.